The clone carrying this T cell receptor beta chain was counted ten times or more. Its antigen is still unknown. Amplification of TCR alpha and beta CDR3 regions from RNA used iRepertoire nested multiplex PCR. TCRdb recomputed calls from the multiplex PCR reads with MiXCR, one row per CDR3 protein. The sample lists roughly 190,000 distinct CDR3 sequences; 30% to 40% were seen once. The sample originates from a study of glioma-infiltrating T cells. Study-wide findings and caveats: Tissue-blood divergence was below expectation in non-neoplastic patients, above in gliomas.

The V gene lost 1 base and the J gene lost 7 bases, with 16 bases spanning the gap. The CDR3 covers 15 residues. Germline lookup yields CDR1 LNHDA and CDR2 SQIVND (reference sequence). The chain joins TRBV19 to TRBJ2-5; a possible D gene is TRBD1 (6 bases). The sample was glioma tissue, nonneoplastic brain tissue, or PBMCs (not recorded which). The origin of this receptor is a human donor with low-grade glioma or glioblastoma, undergoing nonglioma brain surgery, or in good health (not recorded which). The CDR3 DNA follows: TGTGCCAGTAGTATAGTGTCAGGGGCCCCAGGGACCCAGTACTTC. This encodes CASSIVSGAPGTQYF.